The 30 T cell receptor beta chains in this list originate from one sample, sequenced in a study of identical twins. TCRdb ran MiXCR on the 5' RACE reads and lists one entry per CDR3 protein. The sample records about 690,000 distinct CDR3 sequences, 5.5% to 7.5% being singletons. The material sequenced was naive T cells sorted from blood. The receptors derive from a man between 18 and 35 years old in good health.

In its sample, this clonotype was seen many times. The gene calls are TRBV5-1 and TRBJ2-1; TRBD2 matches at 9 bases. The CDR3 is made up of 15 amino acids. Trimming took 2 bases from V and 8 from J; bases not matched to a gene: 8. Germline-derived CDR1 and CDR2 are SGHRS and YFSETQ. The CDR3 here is CASSLLAGDIYEQFF. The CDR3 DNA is TGCGCCAGCAGCTTATTAGCGGGAGATATCTATGAGCAGTTCTTC.

CDR3 sequence reads: CSVVIAGIEDTQYF. CDR3 nucleotide sequence: TGCAGCGTTGTTATTGCAGGGATCGAAGATACGCAGTATTTT. J is TRBJ2-3 and V is TRBV29-1, with a possible D match to TRBD1 (5 bases). This CDR3 comprises 14 residues. The V end was cut by 4 bases, the J end by 5 bases, with 16 bases between. Germline V gene data show CDR1 as SQVTM and CDR2 as ANQGSEA.

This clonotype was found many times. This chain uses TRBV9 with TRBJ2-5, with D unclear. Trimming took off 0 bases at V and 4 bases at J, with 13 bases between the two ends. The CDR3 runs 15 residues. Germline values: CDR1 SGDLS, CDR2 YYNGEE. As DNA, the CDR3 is TGTGCCAGCAGCGTAGCTTCTGCAGTCTTAGAGACCCAGTACTTC. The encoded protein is CASSVASAVLETQYF.

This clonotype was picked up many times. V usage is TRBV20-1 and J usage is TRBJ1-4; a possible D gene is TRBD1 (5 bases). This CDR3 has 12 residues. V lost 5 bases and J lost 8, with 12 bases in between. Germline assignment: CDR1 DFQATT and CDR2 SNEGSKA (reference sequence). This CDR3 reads CSAGWGLEKLFF. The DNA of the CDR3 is TGCAGTGCTGGGTGGGGCCTAGAAAAACTGTTTTTT.

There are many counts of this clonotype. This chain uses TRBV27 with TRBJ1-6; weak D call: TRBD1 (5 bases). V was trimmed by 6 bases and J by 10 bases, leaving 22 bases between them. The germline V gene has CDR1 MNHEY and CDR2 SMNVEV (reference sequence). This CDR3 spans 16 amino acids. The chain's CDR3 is CASRSLPGPPWSPLHF. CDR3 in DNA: TGTGCCAGCAGATCCCTGCCGGGACCGCCATGGTCACCCCTCCACTTT.

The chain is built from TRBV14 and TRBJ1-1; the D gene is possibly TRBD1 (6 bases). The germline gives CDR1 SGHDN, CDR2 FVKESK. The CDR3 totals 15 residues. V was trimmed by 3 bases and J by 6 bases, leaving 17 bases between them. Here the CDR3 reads CASSQRTVGHPEAFF. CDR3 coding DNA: TGTGCCAGCAGCCAGCGGACAGTCGGCCACCCTGAAGCTTTCTTT.

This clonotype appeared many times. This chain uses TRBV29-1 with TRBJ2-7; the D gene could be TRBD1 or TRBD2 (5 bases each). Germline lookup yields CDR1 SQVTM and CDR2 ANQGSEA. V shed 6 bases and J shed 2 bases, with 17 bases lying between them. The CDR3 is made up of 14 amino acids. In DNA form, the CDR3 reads TGCAGCGTGCTGGGCGTCGGGGCCACCTACGAGCAGTACTTC. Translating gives CSVLGVGATYEQYF.

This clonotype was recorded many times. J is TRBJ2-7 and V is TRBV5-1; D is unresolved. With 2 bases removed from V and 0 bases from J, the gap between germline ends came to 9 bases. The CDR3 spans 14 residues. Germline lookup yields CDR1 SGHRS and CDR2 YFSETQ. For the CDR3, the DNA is TGCGCCAGCAGCTTCGGTCCCAGCTCCTACGAGCAGTACTTC. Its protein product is CASSFGPSSYEQYF.

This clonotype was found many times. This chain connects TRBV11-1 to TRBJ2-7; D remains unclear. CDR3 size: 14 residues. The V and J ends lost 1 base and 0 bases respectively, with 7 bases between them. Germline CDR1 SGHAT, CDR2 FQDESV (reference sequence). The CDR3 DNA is TGTGCCAGCAGCTTAGGACCGGGCTCCTACGAGCAGTACTTC. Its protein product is CASSLGPGSYEQYF. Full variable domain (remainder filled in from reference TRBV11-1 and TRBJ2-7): EAEVAQSPRYKITEKSQAVAFWCDPISGHATLYWYRQILGQGPELLVQFQDESVVDDSQLPKDRFSAERLKGVDSTLKIQPAELGDSAMYLCASSLGPGSYEQYFGPGTRLTVT.

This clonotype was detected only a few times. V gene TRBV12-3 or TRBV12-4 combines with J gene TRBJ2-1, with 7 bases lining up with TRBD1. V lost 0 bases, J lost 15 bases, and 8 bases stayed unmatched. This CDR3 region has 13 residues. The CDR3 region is CASSLALRGRRFF. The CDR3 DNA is TGTGCCAGCAGTTTAGCGCTAAGGGGGCGGAGGTTCTTC.

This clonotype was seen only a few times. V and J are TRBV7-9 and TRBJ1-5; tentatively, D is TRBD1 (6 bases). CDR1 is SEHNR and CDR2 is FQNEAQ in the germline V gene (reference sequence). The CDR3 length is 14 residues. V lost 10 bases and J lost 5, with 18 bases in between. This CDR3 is CATDEGGLDQPQHF. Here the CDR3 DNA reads TGTGCCACCGATGAAGGGGGGTTGGATCAGCCCCAGCATTTT. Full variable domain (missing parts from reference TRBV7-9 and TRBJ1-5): DTGVSQNPRHKITKRGQNVTFRCDPISEHNRLYWYRQTLGQGPEFLTYFQNEAQLEKSRLLSDRFSAERPKGSFSTLEIQRTEQGDSAMYLCATDEGGLDQPQHFGDGTRLSIL.

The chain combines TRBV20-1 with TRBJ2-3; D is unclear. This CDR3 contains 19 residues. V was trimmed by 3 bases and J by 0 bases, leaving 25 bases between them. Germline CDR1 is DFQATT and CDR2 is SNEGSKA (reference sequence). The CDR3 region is CSARNRLRAGSDSTDTQYF. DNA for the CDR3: TGCAGTGCTAGGAACCGGCTAAGGGCAGGATCCGATAGCACAGATACGCAGTATTTT.

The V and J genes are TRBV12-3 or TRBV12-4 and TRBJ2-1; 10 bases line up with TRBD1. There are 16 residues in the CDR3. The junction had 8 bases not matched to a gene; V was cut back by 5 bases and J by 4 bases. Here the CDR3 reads CASSRNRDRGYNEQFF. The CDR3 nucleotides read TGTGCCAGCAGTCGGAACCGGGACAGGGGATACAATGAGCAGTTCTTC.

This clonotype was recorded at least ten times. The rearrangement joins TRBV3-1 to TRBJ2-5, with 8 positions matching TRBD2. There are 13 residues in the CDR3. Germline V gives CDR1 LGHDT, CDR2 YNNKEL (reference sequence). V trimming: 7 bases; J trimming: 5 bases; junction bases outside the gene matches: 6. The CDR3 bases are TGTGCCAGCACCCCGGGGGGGAGGGAGACCCAGTACTTC. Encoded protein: CASTPGGRETQYF.

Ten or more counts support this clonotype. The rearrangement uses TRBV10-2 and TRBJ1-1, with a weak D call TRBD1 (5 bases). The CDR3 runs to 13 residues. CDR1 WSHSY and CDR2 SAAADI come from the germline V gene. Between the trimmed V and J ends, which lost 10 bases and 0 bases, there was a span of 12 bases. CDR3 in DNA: TGCGCCACTCGACAGACTATGAACACTGAAGCTTTCTTT. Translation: CATRQTMNTEAFF.

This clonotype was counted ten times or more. The CDR3 DNA reads TGTGCCATCAGTGGGTTCCGGGACAGGGGAAACAATGAGCAGTTCTTC. Translation: CAISGFRDRGNNEQFF. The chain combines TRBV10-3 with TRBJ2-1; 10 nucleotides match TRBD1. Trimming took 4 bases from V and 5 from J; bases not matched to a gene: 8. In germline, CDR1 is ENHRY, CDR2 SYGVKD. CDR3 length: 16 amino acids.

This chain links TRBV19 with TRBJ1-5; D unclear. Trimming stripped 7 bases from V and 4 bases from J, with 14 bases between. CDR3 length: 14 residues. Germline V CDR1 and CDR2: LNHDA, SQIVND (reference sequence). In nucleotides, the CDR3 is TGTGCCAGTATGGACCGTATAGGTAATCAGCCCCAGCATTTT. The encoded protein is CASMDRIGNQPQHF.

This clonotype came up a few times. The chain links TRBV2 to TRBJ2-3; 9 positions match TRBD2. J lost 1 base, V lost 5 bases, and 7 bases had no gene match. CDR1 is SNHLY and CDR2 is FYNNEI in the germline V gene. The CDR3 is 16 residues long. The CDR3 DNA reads TGTGCCAGCAGTTCGTTGACTAGCGGCCGCACAGATACGCAGTATTTT. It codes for CASSSLTSGRTDTQYF. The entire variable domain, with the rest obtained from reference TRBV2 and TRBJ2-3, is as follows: EPEVTQTPSHQVTQMGQEVILRCVPISNHLYFYWYRQILGQKVEFLVSFYNNEISEKSEIFDDQFSVERPDGSNFTLKIRSTKLEDSAMYFCASSSLTSGRTDTQYFGPGTRLTVL.

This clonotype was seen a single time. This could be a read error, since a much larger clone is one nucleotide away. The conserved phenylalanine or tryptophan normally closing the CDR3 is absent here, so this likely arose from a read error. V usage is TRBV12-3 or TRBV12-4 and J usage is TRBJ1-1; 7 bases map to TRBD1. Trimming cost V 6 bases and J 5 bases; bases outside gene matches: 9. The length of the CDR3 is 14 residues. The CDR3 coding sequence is TGTGCCAGCAGCGTGACAGGGTTAAAGACTGAAGCTTTCATT. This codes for CASSVTGLKTEAFI.

The CDR3 bases are TGCGCCAGCAGCTCCCCCGCCGTCGAGACCCAGTACTTC. Protein sequence: CASSSPAVETQYF. The gene calls are TRBV5-1 and TRBJ2-5; D is ambiguous. The germline gives CDR1 SGHRS, CDR2 YFSETQ. V lost 3 bases, J lost 5 bases, and 11 bases lay in between. This CDR3 is built from 13 residues.

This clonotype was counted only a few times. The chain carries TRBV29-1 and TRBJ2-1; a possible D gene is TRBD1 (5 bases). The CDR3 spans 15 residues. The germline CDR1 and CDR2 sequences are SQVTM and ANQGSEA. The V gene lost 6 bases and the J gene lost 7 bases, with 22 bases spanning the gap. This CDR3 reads CSVERGATPGNEQFF. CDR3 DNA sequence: TGCAGCGTGGAAAGGGGCGCCACTCCCGGGAATGAGCAGTTCTTC.

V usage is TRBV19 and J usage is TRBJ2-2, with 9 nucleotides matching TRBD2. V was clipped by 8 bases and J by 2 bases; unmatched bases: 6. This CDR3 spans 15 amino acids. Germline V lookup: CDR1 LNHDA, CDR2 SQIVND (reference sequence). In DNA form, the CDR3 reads TGTGCCAGTCGTTTGCTAGCGGGAAACACCGGGGAGCTGTTTTTT. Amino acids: CASRLLAGNTGELFF. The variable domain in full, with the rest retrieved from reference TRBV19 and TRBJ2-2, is DGGITQSPKYLFRKEGQNVTLSCEQNLNHDAMYWYRQDPGQGLRLIYYSQIVNDFQKGDIAEGYSVSREKKESFPLTVTSAQKNPTAFYLCASRLLAGNTGELFFGEGSRLTVL.

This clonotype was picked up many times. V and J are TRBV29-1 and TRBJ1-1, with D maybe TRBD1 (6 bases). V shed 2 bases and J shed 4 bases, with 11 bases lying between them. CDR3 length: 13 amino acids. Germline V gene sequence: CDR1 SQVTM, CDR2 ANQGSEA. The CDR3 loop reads CSVERGRSTEAFF. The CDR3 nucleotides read TGCAGCGTTGAAAGGGGGAGAAGCACTGAAGCTTTCTTT.

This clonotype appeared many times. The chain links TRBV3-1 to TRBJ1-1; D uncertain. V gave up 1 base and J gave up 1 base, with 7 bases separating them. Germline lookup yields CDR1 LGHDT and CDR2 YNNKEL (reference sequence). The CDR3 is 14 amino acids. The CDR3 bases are TGTGCCAGCAGCCAAGGGTCCCGGAACACTGAAGCTTTCTTT. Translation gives CASSQGSRNTEAFF.

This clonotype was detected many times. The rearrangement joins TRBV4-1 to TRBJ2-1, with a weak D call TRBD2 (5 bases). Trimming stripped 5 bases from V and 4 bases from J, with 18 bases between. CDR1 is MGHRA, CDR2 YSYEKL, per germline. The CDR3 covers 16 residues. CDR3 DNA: TGCGCCAGCAGCTATGTTACTAGAGAAATTTACAATGAGCAGTTCTTC. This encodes CASSYVTREIYNEQFF.

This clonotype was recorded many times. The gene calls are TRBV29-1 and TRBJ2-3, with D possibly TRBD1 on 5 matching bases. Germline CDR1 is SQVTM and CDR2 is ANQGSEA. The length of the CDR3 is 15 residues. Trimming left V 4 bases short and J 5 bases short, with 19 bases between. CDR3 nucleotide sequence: TGCAGCGTTGTTTGGGGTTGGACAAATCTAGATACGCAGTATTTT. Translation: CSVVWGWTNLDTQYF.

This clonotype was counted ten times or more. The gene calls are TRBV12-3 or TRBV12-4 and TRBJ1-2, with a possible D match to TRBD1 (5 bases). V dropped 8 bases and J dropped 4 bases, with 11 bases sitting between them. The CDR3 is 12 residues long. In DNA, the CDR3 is TGTGCCAGCGGACAAGGGACCTATGGCTACACCTTC. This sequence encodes CASGQGTYGYTF.

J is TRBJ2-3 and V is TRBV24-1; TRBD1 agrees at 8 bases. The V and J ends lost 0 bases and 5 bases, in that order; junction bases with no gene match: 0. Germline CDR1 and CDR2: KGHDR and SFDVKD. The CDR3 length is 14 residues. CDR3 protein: CATSDLGQGDTQYF. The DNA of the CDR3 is TGTGCCACCAGTGATTTGGGACAGGGAGATACGCAGTATTTT.

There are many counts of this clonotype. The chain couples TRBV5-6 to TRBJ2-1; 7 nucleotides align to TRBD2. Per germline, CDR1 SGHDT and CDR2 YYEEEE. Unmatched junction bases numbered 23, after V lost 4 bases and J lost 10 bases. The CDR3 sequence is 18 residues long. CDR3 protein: CASSLGPGSGRAPWEQFF. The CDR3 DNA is TGTGCCAGCAGCCTTGGGCCGGGTTCAGGGAGGGCGCCATGGGAGCAGTTCTTC.

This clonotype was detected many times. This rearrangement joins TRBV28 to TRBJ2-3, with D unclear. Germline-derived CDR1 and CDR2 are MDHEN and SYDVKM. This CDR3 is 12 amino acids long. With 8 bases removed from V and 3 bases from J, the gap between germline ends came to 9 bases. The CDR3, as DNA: TGTGCCAGCGCTGACCATACAGATACGCAGTATTTT. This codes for CASADHTDTQYF.